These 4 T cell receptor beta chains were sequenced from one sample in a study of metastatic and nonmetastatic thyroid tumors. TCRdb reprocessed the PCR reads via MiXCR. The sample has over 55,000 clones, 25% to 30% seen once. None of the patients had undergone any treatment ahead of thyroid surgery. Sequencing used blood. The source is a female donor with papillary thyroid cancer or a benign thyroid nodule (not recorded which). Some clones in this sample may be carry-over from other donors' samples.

The CDR3, as DNA: TGTGCCAGCAGTGACTCGACTAGCGGGGGATTAGAGAATGAGCAGTTCTTC. Its protein product is CASSDSTSGGLENEQFF. The chain couples TRBV2 to TRBJ2-1, with 12 bases identical to TRBD2. Trimming cost V 3 bases and J 7 bases; bases outside gene matches: 10. Per germline, CDR1 SNHLY and CDR2 FYNNEI. This CDR3 is built from 17 residues.

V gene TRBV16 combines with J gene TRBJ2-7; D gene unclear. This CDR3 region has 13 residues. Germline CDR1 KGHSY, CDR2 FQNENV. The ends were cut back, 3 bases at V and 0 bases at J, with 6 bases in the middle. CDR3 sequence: CASSQTSSYEQYF. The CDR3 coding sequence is TGTGCCAGCAGCCAGACCAGCTCCTACGAGCAGTACTTC.

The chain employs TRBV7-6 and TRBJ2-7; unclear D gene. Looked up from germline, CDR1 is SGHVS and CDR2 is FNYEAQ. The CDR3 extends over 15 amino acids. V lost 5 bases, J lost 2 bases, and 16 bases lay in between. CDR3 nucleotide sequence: TGTGCCAGCAGCATGACCGGTACCAAGGCCTACGAGCAGTACTTC. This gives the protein CASSMTGTKAYEQYF.

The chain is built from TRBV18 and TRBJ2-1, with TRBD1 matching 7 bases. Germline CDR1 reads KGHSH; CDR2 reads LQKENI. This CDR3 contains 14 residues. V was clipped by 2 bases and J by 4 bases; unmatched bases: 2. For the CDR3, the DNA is TGTGCCAGCTCACCAACGACAGGGTACAATGAGCAGTTCTTC. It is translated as CASSPTTGYNEQFF.